This entry describes one TCR beta chain. Its specificity is not known. The data originate from a study of T cell clonotyping in hematopoietic cell transplantation. Study observations and caveats: Broader posttransplant TCR repertoire diversity was predicted by graft donor and pretransplant recipient Inverse Simpson Index values. Few recipient clonotypes overlapped donors; over 95% were de novo at given depth. After transplant, recipient diversity fell while pathologically expanded clonotypes grew through day 180.

The CDR3 runs 15 residues. Between the trimmed V and J ends, which lost 4 bases and 7 bases, there was a span of 17 bases. Germline-derived CDR1 and CDR2 are LNHDA and SQIVND (reference sequence). Some clones are missing from TCRdb's copy, which holds only in-frame ones; the method was immunoSEQ multiplex PCR. The sample has roughly 46,000 clones; 82% are singletons. Time point indicated: recipient sample about 28 days before transplant, after cytoreduction. Blood collection times were about day -28 and days 30, 100, 180 posttransplant. V is TRBV19 and J is TRBJ1-5; D is ambiguous. Sequences were derived from peripheral blood mononuclear cells, sampled before stem cell transplant. This clonotype was sampled from a man between 60 and 70 years old with myelodysplastic syndrome. Some clones in this sample may be carry-over from other donors' samples. Here the CDR3 DNA reads TGTGCCAGTAGTACTTCCGCCATAAACTACCAGCCCCAGCATTTT. This translates into CASSTSAINYQPQHF.